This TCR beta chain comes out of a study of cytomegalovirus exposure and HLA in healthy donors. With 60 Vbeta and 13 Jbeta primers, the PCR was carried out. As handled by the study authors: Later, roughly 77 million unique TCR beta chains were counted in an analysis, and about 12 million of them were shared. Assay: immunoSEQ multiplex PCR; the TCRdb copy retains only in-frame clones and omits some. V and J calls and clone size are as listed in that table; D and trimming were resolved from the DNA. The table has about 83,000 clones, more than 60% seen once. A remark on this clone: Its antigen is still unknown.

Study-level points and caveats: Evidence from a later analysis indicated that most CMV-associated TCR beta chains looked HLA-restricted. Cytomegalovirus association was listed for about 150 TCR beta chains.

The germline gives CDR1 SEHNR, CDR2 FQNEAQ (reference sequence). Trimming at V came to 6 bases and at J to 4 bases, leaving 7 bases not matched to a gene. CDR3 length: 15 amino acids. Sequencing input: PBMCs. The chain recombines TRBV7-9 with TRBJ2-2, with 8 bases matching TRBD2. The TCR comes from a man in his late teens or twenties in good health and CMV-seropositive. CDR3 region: CASRYSGTGTGELFF. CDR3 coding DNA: TGTGCCAGCAGGTATAGCGGGACGGGCACCGGGGAGCTGTTTTTT.